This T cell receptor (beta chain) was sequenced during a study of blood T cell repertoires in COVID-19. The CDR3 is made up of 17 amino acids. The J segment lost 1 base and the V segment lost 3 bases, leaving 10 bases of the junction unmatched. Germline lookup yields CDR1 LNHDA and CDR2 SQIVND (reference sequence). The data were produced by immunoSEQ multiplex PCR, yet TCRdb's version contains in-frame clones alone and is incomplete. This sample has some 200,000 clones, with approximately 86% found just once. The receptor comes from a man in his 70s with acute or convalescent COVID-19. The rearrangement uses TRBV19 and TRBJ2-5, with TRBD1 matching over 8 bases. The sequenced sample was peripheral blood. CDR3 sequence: CASSIGAGGLGQETQYF. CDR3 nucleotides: TGTGCCAGTAGTATCGGGGCAGGGGGCTTAGGCCAAGAGACCCAGTACTTC.